This entry describes one T cell receptor beta chain. Its antigen is unknown. Additional DNA sequences in this sample encode the identical CDR3. The sample belongs to a study of shared clonotypes between healthy human individuals. Across the study: A donor's plate count was three for CD4 naive and three for CD4 memory; CD8 naive had two and CD8 memory one. Findings and caveats of the study: Sequencing of the sorted subsets was shown by rarefaction to be incomplete despite large depth.

Here immunoSEQ multiplex PCR was the method, and the copy in TCRdb shows in-frame clones only, minus some. Among about 2 million clones listed, about 95% were seen once. Trimming removed 0 bases from V and 4 bases from J; junction bases left unmatched: 7. Germline assignment: CDR1 GTSNPN and CDR2 SVGIG (reference sequence). This CDR3 contains 15 residues. In the naive CD8 group, cells lacked CD45RO and were positively selected for CCR7, so terminally differentiated effector memory CD45RA+ cells were left out. The V call is TRBV30, the J call TRBJ2-5, with 8 bases that match TRBD1. Sample: naive CD8+ T cells sorted from blood. The source is a man between 18 and 35 years old in good health. CDR3 protein: CAWSVGQGALETQYF. In DNA form, the CDR3 reads TGTGCCTGGAGTGTGGGGCAGGGGGCATTAGAGACCCAGTACTTC.